This TCR beta chain appears in the sequencing data of a study of molecular identifiers for immune sequencing clone quantification. Overall study results and limits: Whereas naive cells kept under 1% of molecules in clones above 20 RNA copies, such clones held over 97% in effectors.

Bulk TCR libraries used previously described methods and listed TCR primers. One entry per CDR3 protein results from TCRdb running MiXCR on the PCR reads. The table includes just over 35,000 distinct CDR3 sequences, under 20% detected once. In this sample, this clonotype turned up many times. Its antigen is not identified. The sorting of naive CD8 T cells used the CD8+CD4-CCR7+CD45RA+ phenotype. With V trimmed by 8 bases and J by 8 bases, 13 bases remained unmatched. CDR3 length: 15 amino acids. CDR1 is SEHNR, CDR2 FQNEAQ, per germline (reference sequence). Source material: naive CD8+ T cells from blood, with Jurkat cell RNA spiked in. Described subset: FACS-sorted CD8+CD4-CCR7+CD45RA+ naive T cells. The rearrangement joins TRBV7-9 to TRBJ1-4; TRBD1 agrees at 8 bases. This clonotype was obtained from a human donor in good health. Some libraries in this study had Jurkat cell RNA spiked in. The CDR3 region is CASRESGTGGEKLFF. The CDR3 DNA sequence: TGTGCCAGCCGAGAATCCGGGACAGGTGGAGAAAAACTGTTTTTT.